The T cell receptor (beta chain) under discussion was sequenced for a study of T cell changes during pregnancy in multiple sclerosis. Libraries were prepared by immunoSEQ multiplex PCR; TCRdb keeps only in-frame clonotypes and omits some of them. The sample holds roughly 93,000 clones, about 90% seen once. The germline gives CDR1 SGHRS, CDR2 YFSETQ. The CDR3 length is 17 residues. Losses at the gene ends were 4 bases for V and 0 bases for J; bases not matched to a gene: 6. The chain combines TRBV5-1 with TRBJ2-7; the match to TRBD2 covers 14 bases. Sample: peripheral blood, taken after pregnancy. This receptor was identified in a female donor in good health, enrolled as a control in a pregnancy study. The CDR3 spells CASSRGLAGGSSYEQYF. CDR3 coding DNA: TGCGCCAGCAGCCGAGGACTAGCGGGGGGTAGCTCCTACGAGCAGTACTTC.